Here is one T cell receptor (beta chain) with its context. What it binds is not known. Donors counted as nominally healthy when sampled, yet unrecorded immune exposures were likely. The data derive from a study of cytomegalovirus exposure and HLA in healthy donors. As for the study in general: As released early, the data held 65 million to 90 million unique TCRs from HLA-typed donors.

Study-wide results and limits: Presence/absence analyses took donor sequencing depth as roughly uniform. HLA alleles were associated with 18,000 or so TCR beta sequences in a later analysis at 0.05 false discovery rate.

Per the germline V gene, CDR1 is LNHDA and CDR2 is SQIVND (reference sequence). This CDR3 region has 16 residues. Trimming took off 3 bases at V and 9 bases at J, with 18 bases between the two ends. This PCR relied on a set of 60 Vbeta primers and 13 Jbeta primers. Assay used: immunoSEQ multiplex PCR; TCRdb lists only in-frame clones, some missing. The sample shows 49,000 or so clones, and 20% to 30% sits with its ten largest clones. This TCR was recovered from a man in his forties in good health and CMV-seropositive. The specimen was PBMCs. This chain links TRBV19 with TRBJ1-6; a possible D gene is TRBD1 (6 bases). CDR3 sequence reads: CASSISGEGRGSPLHF. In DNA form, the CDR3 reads TGTGCCAGTAGTATTTCAGGGGAGGGGCGCGGTTCACCCCTCCACTTT.